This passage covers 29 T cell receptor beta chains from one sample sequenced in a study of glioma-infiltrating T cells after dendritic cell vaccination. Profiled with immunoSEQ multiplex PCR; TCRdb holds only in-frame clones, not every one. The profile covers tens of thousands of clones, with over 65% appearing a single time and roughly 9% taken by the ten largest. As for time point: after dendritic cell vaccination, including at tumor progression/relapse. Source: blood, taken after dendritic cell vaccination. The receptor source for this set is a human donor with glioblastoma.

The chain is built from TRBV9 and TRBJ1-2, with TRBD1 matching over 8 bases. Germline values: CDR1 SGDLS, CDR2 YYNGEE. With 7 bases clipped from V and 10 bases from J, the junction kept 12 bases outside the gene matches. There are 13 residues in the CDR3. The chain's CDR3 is CASGGQGTMSYTF. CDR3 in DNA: TGTGCCAGCGGAGGACAGGGTACTATGTCCTACACCTTC.

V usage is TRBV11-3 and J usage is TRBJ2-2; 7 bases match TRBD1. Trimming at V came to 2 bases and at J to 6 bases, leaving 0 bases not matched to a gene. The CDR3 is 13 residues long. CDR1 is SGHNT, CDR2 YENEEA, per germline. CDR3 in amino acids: CASSLQGAGELFF. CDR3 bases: TGTGCCAGCAGCTTACAGGGGGCCGGGGAGCTGTTTTTT.

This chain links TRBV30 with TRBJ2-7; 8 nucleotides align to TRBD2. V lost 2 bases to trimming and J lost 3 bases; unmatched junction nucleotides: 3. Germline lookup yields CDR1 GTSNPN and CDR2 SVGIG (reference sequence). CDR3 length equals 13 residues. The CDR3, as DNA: TGTGCCTGGAGTTCCCTAGCGGGCTACGAGCAGTACTTC. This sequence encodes CAWSSLAGYEQYF.

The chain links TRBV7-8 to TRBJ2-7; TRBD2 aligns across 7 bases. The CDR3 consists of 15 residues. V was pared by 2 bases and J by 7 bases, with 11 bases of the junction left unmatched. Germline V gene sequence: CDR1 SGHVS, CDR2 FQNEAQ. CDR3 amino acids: CASSLMAGGGHEQYF. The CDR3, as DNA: TGTGCCAGCAGCTTAATGGCTGGCGGGGGTCATGAGCAGTACTTC.

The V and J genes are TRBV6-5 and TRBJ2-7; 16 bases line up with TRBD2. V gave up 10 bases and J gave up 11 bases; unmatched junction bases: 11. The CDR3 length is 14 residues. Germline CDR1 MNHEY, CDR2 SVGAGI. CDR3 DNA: TGTGCCATCCGCTTTATGGGACTAGCGGGGGGGGAGTACTTC. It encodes CAIRFMGLAGGEYF.

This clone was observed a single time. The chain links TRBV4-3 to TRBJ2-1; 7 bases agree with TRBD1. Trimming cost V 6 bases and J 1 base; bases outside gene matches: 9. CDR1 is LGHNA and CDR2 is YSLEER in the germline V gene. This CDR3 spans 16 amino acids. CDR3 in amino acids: CASSADRDGSYNEQFF. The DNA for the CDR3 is TGCGCCAGCAGTGCTGACAGGGATGGGTCCTACAATGAGCAGTTCTTC.

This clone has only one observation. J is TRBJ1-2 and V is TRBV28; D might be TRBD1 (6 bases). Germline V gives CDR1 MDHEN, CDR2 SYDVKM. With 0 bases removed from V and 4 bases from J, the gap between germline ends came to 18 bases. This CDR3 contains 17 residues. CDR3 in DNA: TGTGCCAGCAGTTTATGGGGGCTTCAGGGCAGGGGCTATGGCTACACCTTC. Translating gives CASSLWGLQGRGYGYTF.

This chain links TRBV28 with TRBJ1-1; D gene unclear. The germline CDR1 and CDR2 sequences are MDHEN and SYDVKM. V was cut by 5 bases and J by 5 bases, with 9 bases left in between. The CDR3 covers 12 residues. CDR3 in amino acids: CASSLSNTEAFF. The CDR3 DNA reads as TGTGCCAGCAGTCTCTCTAATACTGAAGCTTTCTTT.

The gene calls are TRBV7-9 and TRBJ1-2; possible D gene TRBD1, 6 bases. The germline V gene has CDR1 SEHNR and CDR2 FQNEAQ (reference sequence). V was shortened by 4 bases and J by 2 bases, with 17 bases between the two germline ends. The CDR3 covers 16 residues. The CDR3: CASSSVGARGNYGYTF. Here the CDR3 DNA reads TGTGCCAGCAGCTCGGTCGGTGCCAGGGGAAACTATGGCTACACCTTC. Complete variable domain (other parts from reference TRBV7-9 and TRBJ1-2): DTGVSQNPRHKITKRGQNVTFRCDPISEHNRLYWYRQTLGQGPEFLTYFQNEAQLEKSRLLSDRFSAERPKGSFSTLEIQRTEQGDSAMYLCASSSVGARGNYGYTFGSGTRLTVV.

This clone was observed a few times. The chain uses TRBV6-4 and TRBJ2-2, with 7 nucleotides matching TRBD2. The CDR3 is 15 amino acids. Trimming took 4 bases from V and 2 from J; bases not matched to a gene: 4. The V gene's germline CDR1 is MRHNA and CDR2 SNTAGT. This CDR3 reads CASSATGGNTGELFF. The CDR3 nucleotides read TGTGCCAGCAGTGCCACGGGGGGTAACACCGGGGAGCTGTTTTTT.

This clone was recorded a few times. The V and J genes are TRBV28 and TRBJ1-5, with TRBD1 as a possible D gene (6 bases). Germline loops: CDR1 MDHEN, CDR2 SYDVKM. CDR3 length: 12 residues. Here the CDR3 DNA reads TGTGGGATCCAGGGGAGCAATCAGCCCCAGCATTTT. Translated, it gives CGIQGSNQPQHF. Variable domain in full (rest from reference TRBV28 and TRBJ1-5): DVKVTQSSRYLVKRTGEKVFLECVQDMDHENMFWYRQDPGLGLRLIYFSYDVKMKEKGDIPEGYSVSREKKERFSLILESASTNQTSMYLCGIQGSNQPQHFGDGTRLSIL.

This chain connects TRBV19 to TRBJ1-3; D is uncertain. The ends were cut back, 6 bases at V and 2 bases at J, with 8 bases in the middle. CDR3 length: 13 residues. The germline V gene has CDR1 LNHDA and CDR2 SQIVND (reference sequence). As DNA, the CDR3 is TGTGCCAGTAGCCAGATGGCTGGAAACACCATATATTTT. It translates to CASSQMAGNTIYF.

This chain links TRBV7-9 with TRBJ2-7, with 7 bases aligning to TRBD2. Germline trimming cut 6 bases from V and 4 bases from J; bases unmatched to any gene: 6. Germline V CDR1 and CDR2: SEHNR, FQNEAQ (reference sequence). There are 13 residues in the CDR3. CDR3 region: CASRLMGGYEQYF. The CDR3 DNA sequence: TGTGCCAGCAGACTAATGGGGGGGTACGAGCAGTACTTC.

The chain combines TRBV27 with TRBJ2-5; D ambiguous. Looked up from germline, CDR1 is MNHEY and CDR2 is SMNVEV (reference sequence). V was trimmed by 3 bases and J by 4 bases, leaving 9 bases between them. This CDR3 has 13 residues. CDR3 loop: CASSFSRVETQYF. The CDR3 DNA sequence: TGTGCCAGCAGTTTTTCTAGAGTAGAGACCCAGTACTTC.

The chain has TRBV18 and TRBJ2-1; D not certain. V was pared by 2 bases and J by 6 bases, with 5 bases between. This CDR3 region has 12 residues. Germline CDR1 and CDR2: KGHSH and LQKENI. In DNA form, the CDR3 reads TGTGCCAGCTCACCAGAGGCCAATGAGCAGTTCTTC. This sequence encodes CASSPEANEQFF.

CDR3 DNA: TGTGCCAGTACCGACGGTAGGGACAGGGCAACCTACGAGCAGTACTTC. Its translation is CASTDGRDRATYEQYF. The V and J genes are TRBV19 and TRBJ2-5; 9 positions agree with TRBD1. The J call is uncertain, as TRBJ2-7 better fits the DNA end. The CDR3 has 16 residues. Germline values: CDR1 LNHDA, CDR2 SQIVND (reference sequence).

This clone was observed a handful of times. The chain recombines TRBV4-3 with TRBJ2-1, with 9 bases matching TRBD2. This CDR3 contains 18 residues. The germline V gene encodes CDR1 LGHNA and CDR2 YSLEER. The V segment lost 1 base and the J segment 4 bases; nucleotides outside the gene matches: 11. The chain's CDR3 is CASSQVRVGAGGYNEQFF. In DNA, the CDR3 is TGCGCCAGCAGCCAAGTTCGGGTAGGAGCGGGGGGTTACAATGAGCAGTTCTTC.

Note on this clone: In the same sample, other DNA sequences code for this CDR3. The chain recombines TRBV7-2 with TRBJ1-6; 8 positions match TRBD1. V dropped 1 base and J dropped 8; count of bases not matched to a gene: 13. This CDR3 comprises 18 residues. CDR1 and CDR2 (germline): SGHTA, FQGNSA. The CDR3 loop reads CASSLVVVDRVGYSPLHF. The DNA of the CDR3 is TGTGCCAGCAGCTTAGTTGTGGTGGACAGGGTAGGGTATTCACCCCTCCACTTT.

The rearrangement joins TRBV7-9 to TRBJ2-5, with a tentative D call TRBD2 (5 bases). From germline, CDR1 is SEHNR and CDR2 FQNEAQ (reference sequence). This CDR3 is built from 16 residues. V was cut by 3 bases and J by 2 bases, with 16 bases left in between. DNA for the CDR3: TGTGCCAGCAGCTTTTCCAACAGCGGCCTACAAGAGACCCAGTACTTC. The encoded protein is CASSFSNSGLQETQYF.

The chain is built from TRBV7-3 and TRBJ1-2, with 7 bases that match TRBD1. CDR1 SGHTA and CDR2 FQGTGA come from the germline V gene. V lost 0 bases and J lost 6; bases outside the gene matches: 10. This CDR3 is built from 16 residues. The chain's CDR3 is CASSLTGIEGAHGYTF. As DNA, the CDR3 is TGTGCCAGCAGCTTAACGGGTATAGAGGGGGCTCATGGCTACACCTTC.

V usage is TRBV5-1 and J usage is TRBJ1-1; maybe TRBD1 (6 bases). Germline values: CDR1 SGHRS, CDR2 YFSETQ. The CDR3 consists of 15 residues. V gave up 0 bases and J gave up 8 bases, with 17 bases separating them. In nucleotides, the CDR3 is TGCGCCAGCAGCTTGGGGCAGGGGACCCTTGAAGAAGCTTTCTTT. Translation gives CASSLGQGTLEEAFF.

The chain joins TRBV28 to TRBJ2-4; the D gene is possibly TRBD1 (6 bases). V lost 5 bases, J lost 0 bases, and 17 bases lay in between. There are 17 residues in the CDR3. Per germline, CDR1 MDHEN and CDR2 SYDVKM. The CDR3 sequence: CASSPGTILLAKNIQYF. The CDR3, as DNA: TGTGCCAGCAGTCCCGGGACAATTCTCCTAGCCAAAAACATTCAGTACTTC.

This CDR3 is CASSTGGGYEQYF. In nucleotides, the CDR3 is TGCGCCAGCAGCACTGGGGGCGGTTACGAGCAGTACTTC. J is TRBJ2-7 and V is TRBV4-3, with D possibly matching TRBD1 (6 bases). The V end lost 5 bases, the J end lost 4 bases, and 12 bases lay between the germline ends. Germline V gene data show CDR1 as LGHNA and CDR2 as YSLEER. The CDR3 loop spans 13 amino acids.

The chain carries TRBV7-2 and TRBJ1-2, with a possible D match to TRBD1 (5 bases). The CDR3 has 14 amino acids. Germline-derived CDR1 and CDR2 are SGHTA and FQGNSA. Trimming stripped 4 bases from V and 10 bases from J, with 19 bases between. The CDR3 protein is CASSSQGSTVDYTF. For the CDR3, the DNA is TGTGCCAGCAGCTCTCAGGGATCGACTGTTGACTACACCTTC.

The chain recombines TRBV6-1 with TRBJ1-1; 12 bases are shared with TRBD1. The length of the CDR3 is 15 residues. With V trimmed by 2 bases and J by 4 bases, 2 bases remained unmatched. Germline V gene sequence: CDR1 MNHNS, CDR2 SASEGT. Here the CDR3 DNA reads TGTGCCAGCAGTGAACCGGGACAGGGGGCCACTGAAGCTTTCTTT. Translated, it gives CASSEPGQGATEAFF.

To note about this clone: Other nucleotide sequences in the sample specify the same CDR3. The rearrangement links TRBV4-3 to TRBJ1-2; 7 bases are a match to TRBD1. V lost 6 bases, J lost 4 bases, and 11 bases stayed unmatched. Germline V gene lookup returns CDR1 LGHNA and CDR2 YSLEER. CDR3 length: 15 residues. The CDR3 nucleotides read TGCGCCAGCAGTCAAAGGGAGACAGGGCGCTATGGCTACACCTTC. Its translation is CASSQRETGRYGYTF.

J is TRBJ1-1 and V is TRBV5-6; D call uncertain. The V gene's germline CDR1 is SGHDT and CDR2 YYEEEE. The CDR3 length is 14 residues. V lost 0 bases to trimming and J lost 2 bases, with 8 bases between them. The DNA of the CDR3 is TGTGCCAGCAGCTTGGTGAGGGCCAACACTGAAGCTTTCTTT. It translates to CASSLVRANTEAFF.

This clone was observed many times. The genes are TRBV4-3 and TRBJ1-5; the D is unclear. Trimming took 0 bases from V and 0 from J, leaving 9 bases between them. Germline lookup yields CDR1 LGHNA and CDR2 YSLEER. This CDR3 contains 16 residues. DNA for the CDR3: TGCGCCAGCAGCCAAGATTTAAGCCATAGCAATCAGCCCCAGCATTTT. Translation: CASSQDLSHSNQPQHF.

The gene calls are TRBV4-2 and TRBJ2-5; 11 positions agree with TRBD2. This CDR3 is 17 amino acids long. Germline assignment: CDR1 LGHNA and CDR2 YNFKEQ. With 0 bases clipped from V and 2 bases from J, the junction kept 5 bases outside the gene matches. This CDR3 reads CASSQEITSGGQETQYF. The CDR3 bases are TGTGCCAGCAGCCAAGAAATTACTAGCGGGGGACAAGAGACCCAGTACTTC.